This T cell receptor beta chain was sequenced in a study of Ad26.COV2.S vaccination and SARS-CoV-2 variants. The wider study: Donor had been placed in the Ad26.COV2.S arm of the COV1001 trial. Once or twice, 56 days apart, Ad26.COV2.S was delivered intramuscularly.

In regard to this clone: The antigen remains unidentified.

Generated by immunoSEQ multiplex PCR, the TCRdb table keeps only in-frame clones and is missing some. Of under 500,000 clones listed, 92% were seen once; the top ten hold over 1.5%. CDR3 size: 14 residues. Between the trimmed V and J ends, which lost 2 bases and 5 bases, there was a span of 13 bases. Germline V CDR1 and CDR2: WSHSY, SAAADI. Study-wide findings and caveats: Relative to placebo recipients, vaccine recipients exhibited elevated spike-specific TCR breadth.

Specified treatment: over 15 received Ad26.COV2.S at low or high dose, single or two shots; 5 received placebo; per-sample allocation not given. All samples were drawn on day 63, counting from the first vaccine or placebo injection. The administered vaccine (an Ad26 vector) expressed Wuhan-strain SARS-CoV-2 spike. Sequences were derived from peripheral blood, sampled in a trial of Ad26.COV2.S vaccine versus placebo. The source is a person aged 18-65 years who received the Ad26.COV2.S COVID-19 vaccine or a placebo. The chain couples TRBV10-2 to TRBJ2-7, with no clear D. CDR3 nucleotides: TGCGCCAGCAGTGAGCTTGCAGGTAGGGACGAGCAGTACTTC. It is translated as CASSELAGRDEQYF.